One and the same sample provided the 7 T cell receptor beta chains below, sequenced in a study of OX40 agonist ivuxolimab in advanced cancers. Only in-frame clones appear in the TCRdb table, and some are missing; sequencing was by immunoSEQ multiplex PCR. This table has approximately 6,900 clones, 65% to 75% appearing once. The specimen comprised CD4+ or CD8+ T cells sorted from blood, sampled in a trial of the OX40 agonist ivuxolimab. These receptors all stem from an adult with an advanced solid tumor such as melanoma, head and neck, liver or kidney cancer.

This clone is labeled medium-sized. The J gene is TRBJ2-4, the V gene TRBV27; D assignment may be TRBD1 or TRBD2 (5 bases each). The CDR3 spans 17 residues. The V gene lost 6 bases and the J gene lost 3 bases, with 21 bases spanning the gap. Germline CDR1 MNHEY, CDR2 SMNVEV (reference sequence). CDR3 coding DNA: TGTGCCAGCAGCATGGGGTGGTGGGGGAGAGGCAAAAACATTCAGTACTTC. The encoded protein is CASSMGWWGRGKNIQYF.

This chain connects TRBV30 to TRBJ2-2; 7 bases fit TRBD1. This CDR3 region has 16 residues. CDR1 is GTSNPN, CDR2 SVGIG, per germline (reference sequence). Trimming at V came to 3 bases and at J to 5 bases, leaving 12 bases not matched to a gene. The CDR3 loop is CAWSLTGKLETGELFF. The CDR3 nucleotides are TGTGCCTGGAGCCTGACAGGGAAGCTGGAAACCGGGGAGCTGTTTTTT.

The genes are TRBV28 and TRBJ2-5; 8 nucleotides agree with TRBD2. The CDR3 is 17 residues long. The trim removed 4 bases at V and 11 bases at J, leaving 21 bases unmatched. The germline CDR1 and CDR2 sequences are MDHEN and SYDVKM. CDR3 residues: CASSSYQGEAGEEEQYF. Written as DNA, the CDR3 is TGTGCCAGCAGTTCCTACCAGGGCGAAGCGGGAGAAGAAGAGCAGTACTTC.

The CDR3 loop reads CASSHGTGRYEQYF. In nucleotides, the CDR3 is TGTGCCAGCAGCCACGGCACAGGTCGCTACGAGCAGTACTTC. The chain combines TRBV7-6 with TRBJ2-7; D perhaps matches TRBD1 (5 bases). V was pared by 5 bases and J by 3 bases, with 14 bases between. The CDR3 sequence is 14 residues long. Germline V CDR1 and CDR2: SGHVS, FNYEAQ.

The chain couples TRBV2 to TRBJ2-1; D perhaps matches TRBD2 (6 bases). Germline CDR1 SNHLY, CDR2 FYNNEI. The CDR3 totals 15 residues. V was trimmed by 4 bases and J by 2 bases, leaving 12 bases between them. Here the CDR3 reads CASSGLGGTYNEQFF. DNA of the CDR3: TGTGCCAGCAGTGGGTTGGGGGGTACCTACAATGAGCAGTTCTTC.

The V and J genes are TRBV7-2 and TRBJ1-2, with a tentative D call TRBD1 (6 bases). Germline CDR1 is SGHTA and CDR2 is FQGNSA. This CDR3 contains 16 residues. V was cut by 2 bases and J by 6 bases, with 19 bases left in between. The DNA for the CDR3 is TGTGCCAGCAGCTTACCGACGATCCCGAGGGGGGATGGCTACACCTTC. Encoded protein: CASSLPTIPRGDGYTF.

The chain joins TRBV5-1 to TRBJ2-1; possibly TRBD2 for D (5 bases). CDR3 length: 16 amino acids. The germline V gene has CDR1 SGHRS and CDR2 YFSETQ. Between the trimmed V and J ends, which lost 3 bases and 5 bases, there was a span of 18 bases. CDR3 coding DNA: TGCGCCAGCAGCTCGTGGCTAGCCGGCCTACACAATGAGCAGTTCTTC. The encoded protein is CASSSWLAGLHNEQFF.